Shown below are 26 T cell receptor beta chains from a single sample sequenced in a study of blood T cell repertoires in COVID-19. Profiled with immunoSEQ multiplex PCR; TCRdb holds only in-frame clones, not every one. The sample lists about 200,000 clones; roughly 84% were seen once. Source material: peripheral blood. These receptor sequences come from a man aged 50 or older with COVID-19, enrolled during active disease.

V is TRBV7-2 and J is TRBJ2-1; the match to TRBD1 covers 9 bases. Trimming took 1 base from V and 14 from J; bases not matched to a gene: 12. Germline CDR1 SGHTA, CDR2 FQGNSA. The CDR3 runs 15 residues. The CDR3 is CASSLDRGPNLQKFF. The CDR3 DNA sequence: TGTGCCAGCAGCTTAGACAGGGGGCCCAATTTACAGAAGTTCTTC.

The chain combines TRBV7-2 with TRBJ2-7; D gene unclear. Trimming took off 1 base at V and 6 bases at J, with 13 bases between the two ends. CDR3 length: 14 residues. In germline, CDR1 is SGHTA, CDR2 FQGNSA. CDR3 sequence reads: CASSLGPARTEQYF. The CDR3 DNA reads TGTGCCAGCAGCTTAGGGCCCGCACGAACCGAGCAGTACTTC.

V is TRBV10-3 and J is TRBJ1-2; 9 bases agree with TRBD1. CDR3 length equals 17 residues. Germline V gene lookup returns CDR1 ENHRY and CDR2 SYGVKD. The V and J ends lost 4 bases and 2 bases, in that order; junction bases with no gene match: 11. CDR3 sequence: CAISVGTGLPGNYGYTF. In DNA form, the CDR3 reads TGTGCCATCAGTGTCGGGACAGGGTTACCGGGGAACTATGGCTACACCTTC.

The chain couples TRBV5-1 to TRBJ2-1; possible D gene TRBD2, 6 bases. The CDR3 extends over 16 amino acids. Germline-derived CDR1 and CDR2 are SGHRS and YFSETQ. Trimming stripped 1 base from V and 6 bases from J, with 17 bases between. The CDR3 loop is CASSLNVGGATNEQFF. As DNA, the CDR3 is TGCGCCAGCAGCTTGAATGTGGGGGGAGCTACCAATGAGCAGTTCTTC.

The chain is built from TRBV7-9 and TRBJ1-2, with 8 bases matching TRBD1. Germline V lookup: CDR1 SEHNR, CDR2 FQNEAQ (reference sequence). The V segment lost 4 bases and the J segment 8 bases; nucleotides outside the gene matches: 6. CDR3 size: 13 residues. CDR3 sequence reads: CASSSGQVRGYTF. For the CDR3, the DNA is TGTGCCAGCAGCTCGGGACAGGTTCGCGGCTACACCTTC. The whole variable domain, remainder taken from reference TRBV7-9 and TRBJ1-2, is DTGVSQNPRHKITKRGQNVTFRCDPISEHNRLYWYRQTLGQGPEFLTYFQNEAQLEKSRLLSDRFSAERPKGSFSTLEIQRTEQGDSAMYLCASSSGQVRGYTFGSGTRLTVV.

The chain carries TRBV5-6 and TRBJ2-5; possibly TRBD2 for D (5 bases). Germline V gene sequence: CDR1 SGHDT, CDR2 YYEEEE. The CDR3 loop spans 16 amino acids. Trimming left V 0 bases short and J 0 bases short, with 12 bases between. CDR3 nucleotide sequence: TGTGCCAGCAGCTTGGCCTGGGCGGGTGACCAAGAGACCCAGTACTTC. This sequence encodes CASSLAWAGDQETQYF.

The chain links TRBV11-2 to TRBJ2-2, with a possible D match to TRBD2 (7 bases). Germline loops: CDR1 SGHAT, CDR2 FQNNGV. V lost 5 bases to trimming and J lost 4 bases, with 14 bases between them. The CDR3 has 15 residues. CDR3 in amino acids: CASSRVRGGTGELFF. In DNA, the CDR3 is TGTGCCAGCAGCCGAGTTAGGGGGGGCACCGGGGAGCTGTTTTTT.

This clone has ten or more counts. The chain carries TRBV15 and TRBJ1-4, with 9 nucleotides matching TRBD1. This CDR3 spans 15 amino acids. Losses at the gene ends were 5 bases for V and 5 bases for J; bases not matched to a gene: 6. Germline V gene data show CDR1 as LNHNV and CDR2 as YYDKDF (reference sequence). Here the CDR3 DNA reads TGTGCCACCAGCGTGCCGGGACAGGGAAATGAAAAACTGTTTTTT. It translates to CATSVPGQGNEKLFF.

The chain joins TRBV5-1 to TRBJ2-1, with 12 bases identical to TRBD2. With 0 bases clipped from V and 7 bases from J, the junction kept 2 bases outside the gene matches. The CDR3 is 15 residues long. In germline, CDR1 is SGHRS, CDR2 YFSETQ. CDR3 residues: CASSLDLAGGNEQFF. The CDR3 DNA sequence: TGCGCCAGCAGCTTGGATCTAGCGGGGGGGAATGAGCAGTTCTTC.

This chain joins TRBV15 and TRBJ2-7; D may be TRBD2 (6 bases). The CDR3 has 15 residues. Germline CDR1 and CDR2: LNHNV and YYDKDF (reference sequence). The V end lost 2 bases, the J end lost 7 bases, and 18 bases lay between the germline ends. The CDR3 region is CATSRPGGAPREQYF. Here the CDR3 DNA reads TGTGCCACCAGCAGACCCGGCGGGGCTCCGAGGGAGCAGTACTTC. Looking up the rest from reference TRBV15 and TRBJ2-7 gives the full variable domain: DAMVIQNPRYQVTQFGKPVTLSCSQTLNHNVMYWYQQKSSQAPKLLFHYYDKDFNNEADTPDNFQSRRPNTSFCFLDIRSPGLGDTAMYLCATSRPGGAPREQYFGPGTRLTVT.

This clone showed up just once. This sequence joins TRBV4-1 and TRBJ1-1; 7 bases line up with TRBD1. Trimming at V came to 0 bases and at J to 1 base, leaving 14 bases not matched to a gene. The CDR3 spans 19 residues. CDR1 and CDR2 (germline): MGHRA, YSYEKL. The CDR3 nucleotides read TGCGCCAGCAGCCAAGAGGACCAAAGACAGGGAAGACCGAACACTGAAGCTTTCTTT. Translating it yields CASSQEDQRQGRPNTEAFF.

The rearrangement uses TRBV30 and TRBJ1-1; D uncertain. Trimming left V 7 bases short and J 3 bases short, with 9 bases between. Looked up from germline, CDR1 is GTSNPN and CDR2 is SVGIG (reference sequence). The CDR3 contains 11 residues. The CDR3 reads CAYSPYTEAFF. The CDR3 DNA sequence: TGTGCCTACAGCCCATACACTGAAGCTTTCTTT.

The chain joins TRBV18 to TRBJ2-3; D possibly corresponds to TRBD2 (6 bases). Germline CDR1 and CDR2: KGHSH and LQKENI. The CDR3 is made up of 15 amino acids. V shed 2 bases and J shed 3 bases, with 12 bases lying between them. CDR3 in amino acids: CASSPEGGGTDTQYF. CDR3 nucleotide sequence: TGTGCCAGCTCACCAGAGGGAGGAGGGACAGATACGCAGTATTTT.

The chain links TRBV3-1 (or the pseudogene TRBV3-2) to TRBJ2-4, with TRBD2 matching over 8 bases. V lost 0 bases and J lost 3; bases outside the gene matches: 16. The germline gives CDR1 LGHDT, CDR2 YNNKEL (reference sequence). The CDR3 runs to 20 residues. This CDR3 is CASSQDTSGQYNKNKNIQYF. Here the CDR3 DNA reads TGTGCCAGCAGCCAAGATACTAGCGGACAATATAACAAAAACAAAAACATTCAGTACTTC.

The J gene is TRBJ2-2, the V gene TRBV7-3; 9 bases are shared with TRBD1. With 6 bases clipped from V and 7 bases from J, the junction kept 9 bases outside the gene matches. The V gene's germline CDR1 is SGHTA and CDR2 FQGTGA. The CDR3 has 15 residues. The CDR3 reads CASRATGTGSGELFF. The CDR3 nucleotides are TGTGCCAGCAGAGCAACCGGGACAGGGAGCGGGGAGCTGTTTTTT.

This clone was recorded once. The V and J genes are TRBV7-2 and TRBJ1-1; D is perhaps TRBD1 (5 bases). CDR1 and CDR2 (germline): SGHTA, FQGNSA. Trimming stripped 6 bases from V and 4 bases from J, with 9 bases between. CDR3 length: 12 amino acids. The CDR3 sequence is CASRGRGTEAFF. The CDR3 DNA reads TGTGCCAGCAGGGGGCGAGGCACTGAAGCTTTCTTT.

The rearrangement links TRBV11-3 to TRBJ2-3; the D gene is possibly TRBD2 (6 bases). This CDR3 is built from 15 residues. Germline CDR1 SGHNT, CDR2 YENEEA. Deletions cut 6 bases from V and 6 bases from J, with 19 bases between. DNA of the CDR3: TGTGCCAGCAGGGAGGGGAAATCCCCCACCGATACGCAGTATTTT. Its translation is CASREGKSPTDTQYF.

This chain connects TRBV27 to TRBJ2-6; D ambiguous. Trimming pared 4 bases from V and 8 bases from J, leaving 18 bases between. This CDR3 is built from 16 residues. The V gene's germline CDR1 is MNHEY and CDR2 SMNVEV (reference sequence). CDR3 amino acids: CASSSPPQASSNVLTF. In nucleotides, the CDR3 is TGTGCCAGCAGTTCCCCCCCCCAGGCATCGTCCAACGTCCTGACTTTC.

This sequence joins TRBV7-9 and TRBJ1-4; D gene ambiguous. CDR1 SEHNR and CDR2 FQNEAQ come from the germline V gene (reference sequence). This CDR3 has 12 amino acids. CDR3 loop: CAHGTLNEKLFF. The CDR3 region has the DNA TGTGCGCATGGCACATTAAATGAAAAACTGTTTTTT.

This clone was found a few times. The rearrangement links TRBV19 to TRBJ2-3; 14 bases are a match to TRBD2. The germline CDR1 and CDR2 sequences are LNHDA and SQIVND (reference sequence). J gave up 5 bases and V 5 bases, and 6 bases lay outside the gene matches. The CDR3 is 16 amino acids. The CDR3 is CASSFGLAGGLDTQYF. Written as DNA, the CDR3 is TGTGCCAGTAGTTTCGGACTAGCGGGAGGACTAGATACGCAGTATTTT.

The CDR3 coding sequence is TGCGCCAGCAGCCACCTATTTAGCGGGGGGACCAGCACCGGGGAGCTGTTTTTT. It encodes CASSHLFSGGTSTGELFF. This chain joins TRBV4-1 and TRBJ2-2; 10 bases are shared with TRBD2. This CDR3 region has 18 residues. Trimming took 3 bases from V and 4 from J; bases not matched to a gene: 11. Germline V gene lookup returns CDR1 MGHRA and CDR2 YSYEKL.

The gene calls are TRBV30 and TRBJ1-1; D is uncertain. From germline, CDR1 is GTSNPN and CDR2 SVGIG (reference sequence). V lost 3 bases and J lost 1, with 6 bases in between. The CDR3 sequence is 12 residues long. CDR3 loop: CAWSRENTEAFF. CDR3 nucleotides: TGTGCCTGGAGCCGGGAGAACACTGAAGCTTTCTTT.

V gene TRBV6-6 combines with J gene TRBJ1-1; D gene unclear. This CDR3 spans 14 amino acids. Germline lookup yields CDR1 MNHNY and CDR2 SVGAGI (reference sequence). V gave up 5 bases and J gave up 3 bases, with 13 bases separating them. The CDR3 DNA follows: TGTGCCAGCAGTAGGGCCGGGCGGGACACTGAAGCTTTCTTT. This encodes CASSRAGRDTEAFF.

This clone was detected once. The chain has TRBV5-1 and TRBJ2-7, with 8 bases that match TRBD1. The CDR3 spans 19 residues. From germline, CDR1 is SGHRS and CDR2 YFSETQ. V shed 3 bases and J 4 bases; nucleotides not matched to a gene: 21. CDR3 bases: TGCGCCAGCAGCTCTACCGGGACAGGTACCCGGGCCCTTTCTTACGAGCAGTACTTC. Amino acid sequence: CASSSTGTGTRALSYEQYF.

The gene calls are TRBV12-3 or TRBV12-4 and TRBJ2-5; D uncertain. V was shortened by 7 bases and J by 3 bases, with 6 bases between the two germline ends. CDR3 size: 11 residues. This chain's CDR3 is CASTLKETQYF. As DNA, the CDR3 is TGTGCCAGCACCCTAAAAGAGACCCAGTACTTC.

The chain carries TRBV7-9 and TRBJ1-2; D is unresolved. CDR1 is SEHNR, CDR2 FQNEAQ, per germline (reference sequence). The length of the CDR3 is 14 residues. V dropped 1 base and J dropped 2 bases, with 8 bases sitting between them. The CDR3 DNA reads TGTGCCAGCAGCTTAGTTGGGCAGAACTATGGCTACACCTTC. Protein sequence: CASSLVGQNYGYTF.